A single sample gave rise to the 25 T cell receptor beta chains below, sequenced in a study of CD8+ T cells in alopecia areata. Treatment noted: oral pan-JAK inhibitor, 5-10 mg twice daily. Extraction of RNA preceded its reverse transcription into cDNA, which served as the sequencing template. Repertoires were generated with immunoSEQ multiplex PCR, while TCRdb's copy carries only in-frame clones and drops some. The sample comprises 150,000 to 250,000 clones, about 62% of which are singletons, and 5.5% rests with the top ten. The sample in question was CD4+ T cells sorted from blood, obtained at week 24, from a patient treated with tofacitinib. These receptors were taken from a human donor with alopecia areata.

There are many counts of this clone. The chain recombines TRBV27 with TRBJ2-2; 13 positions agree with TRBD2. Per the germline V gene, CDR1 is MNHEY and CDR2 is SMNVEV (reference sequence). The CDR3 sequence is 15 residues long. V was clipped by 5 bases and J by 7 bases; unmatched bases: 4. CDR3 sequence (DNA): TGTGCCAGCAGTCCCGGACTAGCGGGAGACGGGGAGCTGTTTTTT. Its protein is CASSPGLAGDGELFF.

CDR3 region: CASSLDGLPNQPQHF. In DNA, the CDR3 is TGTGCCAGCAGCTTAGACGGACTACCCAATCAGCCCCAGCATTTT. This chain uses TRBV7-2 with TRBJ1-5; D is undetermined. Trimming pared 1 base from V and 3 bases from J, leaving 10 bases between. Germline CDR1 and CDR2: SGHTA and FQGNSA. The CDR3 is made up of 15 amino acids.

V is TRBV4-1 and J is TRBJ2-7; possible D gene TRBD1, 6 bases. The CDR3 has 13 residues. CDR1 MGHRA and CDR2 YSYEKL come from the germline V gene. V was clipped by 4 bases and J by 4 bases, with 11 bases between them. CDR3 nucleotides: TGCGCCAGCAGCCGGGGACACCAATACGAGCAGTACTTC. Encoded protein: CASSRGHQYEQYF.

This clone turned up a few times. The chain combines TRBV5-1 with TRBJ2-7, with 16 bases fitting TRBD2. CDR1 SGHRS and CDR2 YFSETQ come from the germline V gene. The ends lost 4 bases at V and 3 bases at J; junction bases unmatched: 7. The CDR3 has 17 amino acids. The CDR3 region is CASSAEGLAGGHYEQYF. CDR3 nucleotide sequence: TGCGCCAGCAGCGCCGAGGGACTAGCGGGGGGGCACTACGAGCAGTACTTC.

The table lists this clone with a few counts. The chain joins TRBV28 to TRBJ2-1; the match to TRBD2 covers 11 bases. CDR1 is MDHEN and CDR2 is SYDVKM in the germline V gene. This CDR3 is 15 amino acids long. V gave up 6 bases and J gave up 8 bases; unmatched junction bases: 9. The CDR3 nucleotides read TGTGCCAGCAGCTCTCTAGCGGGAGGCTCCGATGAGCAGTTCTTC. This translates into CASSSLAGGSDEQFF. The variable domain in full, with the rest retrieved from reference TRBV28 and TRBJ2-1, is DVKVTQSSRYLVKRTGEKVFLECVQDMDHENMFWYRQDPGLGLRLIYFSYDVKMKEKGDIPEGYSVSREKKERFSLILESASTNQTSMYLCASSSLAGGSDEQFFGPGTRLTVL.

This clone was picked up one time. A read error may produce the germline difference seen at one junction end. The chain has TRBV6-5 and TRBJ2-6, with D unclear. Germline CDR1 is MNHEY and CDR2 is SVGAGI. The CDR3 is 13 amino acids. The CDR3 is CASRASRANVLTF. The CDR3 bases are TGTGCCAGCAGGGCCTCTAGGGCCAACGTCCTGACTTTC.

This chain joins TRBV5-4 and TRBJ2-6, with D unresolved. The V end was cut by 0 bases, the J end by 0 bases, with 7 bases between. Looked up from germline, CDR1 is SGHNT and CDR2 is YYREEE (reference sequence). The CDR3 is made up of 16 amino acids. The CDR3 region is CASSLGGDSGANVLTF. The CDR3 DNA sequence: TGTGCCAGCAGCTTGGGCGGAGACTCTGGGGCCAACGTCCTGACTTTC.

CDR3 sequence: CSARAGDGYTF. The CDR3 region has the DNA TGCAGTGCTAGGGCTGGGGATGGCTACACCTTC. The rearrangement joins TRBV20-1 to TRBJ1-2; D gene unclear. In germline, CDR1 is DFQATT, CDR2 SNEGSKA (reference sequence). This CDR3 has 11 amino acids. The V and J ends lost 3 bases and 6 bases respectively, with 8 bases between them.

The V call is TRBV5-6, the J call TRBJ2-5; maybe TRBD2 (5 bases). The V gene lost 3 bases and the J gene lost 3 bases, with 12 bases spanning the gap. Germline loops: CDR1 SGHDT, CDR2 YYEEEE. CDR3 length: 14 residues. CDR3: CASSSRGREETQYF. In DNA, the CDR3 is TGTGCCAGCAGCTCGCGAGGGCGTGAAGAGACCCAGTACTTC.

On this clone itself: The sample holds other DNA sequences that translate to the same CDR3. V is TRBV29-1 and J is TRBJ1-2; unclear D gene. Germline lookup yields CDR1 SQVTM and CDR2 ANQGSEA. V shed 3 bases and J shed 5 bases, with 4 bases lying between them. The CDR3 length is 10 residues. CDR3 amino acids: CSVDAYGYTF. For the CDR3, the DNA is TGCAGCGTTGACGCATATGGCTACACCTTC.

This clone was found a few times. The CDR3 DNA is TGCGCCAGCAGCCAAGATCGACTAGCGGGAGGGTACTCCTACGAGCAGTACTTC. Amino acid sequence: CASSQDRLAGGYSYEQYF. This chain links TRBV4-1 with TRBJ2-7; 14 nucleotides match TRBD2. V lost 0 bases to trimming and J lost 0 bases; unmatched junction nucleotides: 4. From germline, CDR1 is MGHRA and CDR2 YSYEKL. This CDR3 comprises 18 residues.

The CDR3 is CASSYSRDRAYEQYF. The CDR3 DNA is TGTGCCAGCAGTTACTCCCGGGACAGGGCCTACGAGCAGTACTTC. The rearrangement uses TRBV6-5 and TRBJ2-7; TRBD1 agrees at 9 bases. The CDR3 sequence is 15 residues long. J lost 2 bases, V lost 0 bases, and 2 bases had no gene match. Germline V gene sequence: CDR1 MNHEY, CDR2 SVGAGI.

J is TRBJ1-1 and V is TRBV5-1; D is ambiguous. The CDR3 runs to 14 residues. V was cut by 0 bases and J by 1 base, with 7 bases left in between. Germline V gene lookup returns CDR1 SGHRS and CDR2 YFSETQ. CDR3 nucleotide sequence: TGCGCCAGCAGCTTGGCAGTGGGGAACACTGAAGCTTTCTTT. This encodes CASSLAVGNTEAFF.

This chain connects TRBV18 to TRBJ1-5, with D perhaps matching TRBD1 (5 bases). The CDR3 has 15 residues. Trimming removed 6 bases from V and 7 bases from J, with 19 bases in between. CDR1 KGHSH and CDR2 LQKENI come from the germline V gene. The CDR3 reads CASSLLQGTDQPQHF. CDR3 nucleotide sequence: TGTGCCAGCTCCCTCTTGCAGGGTACCGACCAGCCCCAGCATTTT.

V gene TRBV9 combines with J gene TRBJ2-2, with a possible D match to TRBD1 (6 bases). CDR3 size: 15 residues. Germline V gene lookup returns CDR1 SGDLS and CDR2 YYNGEE. V was pared by 2 bases and J by 6 bases, with 14 bases between. This CDR3 reads CASSVDRSGAGELFF. The CDR3 DNA reads TGTGCCAGCAGCGTTGACAGGTCCGGCGCCGGGGAGCTGTTTTTT.

The chain carries TRBV5-1 and TRBJ2-5, with 8 bases lining up with TRBD1. The J segment lost 5 bases and the V segment lost 4 bases, leaving 10 bases of the junction unmatched. CDR1 SGHRS and CDR2 YFSETQ come from the germline V gene. This CDR3 has 15 amino acids. This chain's CDR3 is CASSPDQGARETQYF. In DNA, the CDR3 is TGCGCCAGCAGCCCCGATCAGGGGGCCAGGGAGACCCAGTACTTC.

J is TRBJ2-1 and V is TRBV23-1; no reliable D call. TRBV23-1 is an open reading frame, and its role is uncertain. V gave up 0 bases and J gave up 0 bases, with 15 bases separating them. The length of the CDR3 is 18 residues. CDR3 residues: CASSQSLMWASSYNEQFF. In DNA, the CDR3 is TGCGCCAGCAGTCAATCGCTTATGTGGGCTAGCTCCTACAATGAGCAGTTCTTC.

In nucleotides, the CDR3 is TGCGCCAGCAGCTTGGGCGGGGAAGATACGCAGTATTTT. Translated: CASSLGGEDTQYF. The rearrangement uses TRBV5-1 and TRBJ2-3; D might be TRBD2 (6 bases). V was trimmed by 0 bases and J by 5 bases, leaving 7 bases between them. In germline, CDR1 is SGHRS, CDR2 YFSETQ. The CDR3 has 13 amino acids.

The table lists this clone with a few counts. The gene calls are TRBV7-9 and TRBJ2-6; 10 bases are shared with TRBD1. The J segment lost 6 bases and the V segment lost 5 bases, leaving 4 bases of the junction unmatched. The CDR3 sequence is 15 residues long. Germline loops: CDR1 SEHNR, CDR2 FQNEAQ (reference sequence). The CDR3 spells CASSPRQGAANVLTF. The CDR3 nucleotides read TGTGCCAGCAGCCCCAGACAGGGGGCGGCCAACGTCCTGACTTTC.

The genes are TRBV29-1 and TRBJ1-2; D unclear. The CDR3 length is 11 residues. Germline CDR1 reads SQVTM; CDR2 reads ANQGSEA. Trimming cost V 7 bases and J 8 bases, with 14 bases left between them. The chain's CDR3 is CSADGDYGYTF. Here the CDR3 DNA reads TGCAGCGCCGACGGTGATTACGGCTACACCTTC.

Of note for this clone: Germline is not matched at one junction end, which may reflect a read error. V usage is TRBV15 and J usage is TRBJ2-4; perhaps D is TRBD1 or TRBD2 (5 bases each). Per germline, CDR1 LNHNV and CDR2 YYDKDF (reference sequence). The length of the CDR3 is 14 residues. The CDR3 is CATSRDPGTAIRYF. DNA of the CDR3: TGTGCCACCAGCAGAGATCCCGGGACCGCGATTCGGTACTTC.

This clone was seen only once. The rearrangement joins TRBV27 to TRBJ2-1, with 11 bases lining up with TRBD2. J was trimmed by 3 bases and V by 6 bases; bases with no gene match: 10. CDR1 and CDR2 (germline): MNHEY, SMNVEV (reference sequence). CDR3 length: 17 residues. The CDR3 nucleotides are TGTGCCAGCAGCAATACACTAGCGGGAGTGAACTACAATGAGCAGTTCTTC. Its protein is CASSNTLAGVNYNEQFF.

This clone turned up a few times. Here the CDR3 DNA reads TGCAGCAACTTAGAAACCATTCTTAGCACAGATACGCAGTATTTT. This translates into CSNLETILSTDTQYF. The J gene is TRBJ2-3, the V gene TRBV29-1; D uncertain. Trimming left V 8 bases short and J 0 bases short, with 18 bases between. Germline V gene data show CDR1 as SQVTM and CDR2 as ANQGSEA. The CDR3 contains 15 residues.

The chain employs TRBV27 and TRBJ1-5; a possible D gene is TRBD1 (5 bases). Trimming stripped 5 bases from V and 2 bases from J, with 10 bases between. This CDR3 contains 14 residues. Germline-derived CDR1 and CDR2 are MNHEY and SMNVEV (reference sequence). CDR3 protein: CASSGGEGNQPQHF. DNA of the CDR3: TGTGCCAGCAGTGGGGGAGAAGGCAATCAGCCCCAGCATTTT.

The chain carries TRBV27 and TRBJ2-6, with TRBD1 matching 8 bases. Germline values: CDR1 MNHEY, CDR2 SMNVEV (reference sequence). This CDR3 is 16 amino acids long. The J segment lost 4 bases and the V segment lost 3 bases, leaving 5 bases of the junction unmatched. DNA for the CDR3: TGTGCCAGCAGTTTTCAGGGGGCGGGCGGGGCCAACGTCCTGACTTTC. It yields the protein CASSFQGAGGANVLTF.